These 22 T cell receptor beta chains were all obtained from the same sample, sequenced in a study of blood T cell repertoires in COVID-19. Libraries were prepared by immunoSEQ multiplex PCR; TCRdb keeps only in-frame clonotypes and omits some of them. The sample contains under 300,000 clones, about 86% of which appear only once. The specimen was peripheral blood. The receptors here all came from an elderly woman with acute or convalescent COVID-19.

The chain combines TRBV7-2 with TRBJ2-3; tentatively, D is TRBD2 (6 bases). Looked up from germline, CDR1 is SGHTA and CDR2 is FQGNSA. The CDR3 loop spans 16 amino acids. V was trimmed by 5 bases and J by 4 bases, leaving 19 bases between them. CDR3 sequence (DNA): TGTGCCAGCAGCCAAAGGAGGGTCGTTGATGCAGATACGCAGTATTTT. This encodes CASSQRRVVDADTQYF.

This clone has just a few counts. V gene TRBV7-8 combines with J gene TRBJ1-1; 8 nucleotides line up with TRBD1. The V gene end was trimmed by 4 bases and the J gene end by 5 bases; junction bases not matched to a gene: 6. The CDR3 sequence is 14 residues long. Germline CDR1 and CDR2: SGHVS and FQNEAQ. Written as DNA, the CDR3 is TGTGCCAGCAGCTCTCCCCGACAGGGGACTGAAGCTTTCTTT. As protein: CASSSPRQGTEAFF.

This clone was recorded a few times. The rearrangement links TRBV18 to TRBJ1-5; no firm D call. The germline V gene encodes CDR1 KGHSH and CDR2 LQKENI. V lost 3 bases, J lost 6 bases, and 9 bases lay in between. The CDR3 is 13 residues long. The CDR3 loop reads CASSPEVGQPQHF. Here the CDR3 DNA reads TGTGCCAGCTCACCCGAGGTGGGTCAGCCCCAGCATTTT.

The chain recombines TRBV11-3 with TRBJ2-2; no clear D gene. Deletions cut 2 bases from V and 3 bases from J, with 4 bases between. This CDR3 has 13 amino acids. Germline V gene lookup returns CDR1 SGHNT and CDR2 YENEEA. The CDR3 region is CASSLRYTGELFF. The CDR3 nucleotides are TGTGCCAGCAGCTTACGGTACACCGGGGAGCTGTTTTTT.

The chain employs TRBV28 and TRBJ1-4; no reliable D call. From germline, CDR1 is MDHEN and CDR2 SYDVKM. This CDR3 has 12 residues. V lost 3 bases and J 6 bases, leaving 5 bases between the germline ends. CDR3 region: CASSLGDEKLFF. In DNA form, the CDR3 reads TGTGCCAGCAGTTTGGGCGATGAAAAACTGTTTTTT.

The table lists this clone with a few counts. The chain recombines TRBV6-1 with TRBJ1-2; D unclear. This CDR3 has 13 residues. Germline V gene data show CDR1 as MNHNS and CDR2 as SASEGT. Trimming removed 2 bases from V and 5 bases from J, with 9 bases in between. CDR3 loop: CASSEILDYGYTF. In DNA form, the CDR3 reads TGTGCCAGCAGTGAAATCCTAGATTATGGCTACACCTTC.

The chain carries TRBV12-3 or TRBV12-4 and TRBJ2-4; D unclear. CDR3 size: 11 residues. The V end lost 5 bases, the J end lost 8 bases, and 7 bases lay between the germline ends. The CDR3 is CASSPNHIQYF. As DNA, the CDR3 is TGTGCCAGCAGTCCTAATCACATTCAGTACTTC.

The J gene is TRBJ2-5, the V gene TRBV5-1; 7 bases fit TRBD2. The germline V gene encodes CDR1 SGHRS and CDR2 YFSETQ. Unmatched junction bases numbered 2, after V lost 7 bases and J lost 2 bases. The CDR3 is made up of 12 amino acids. CDR3: CASSGGQETQYF. The CDR3 bases are TGCGCCAGCTCCGGGGGGCAAGAGACCCAGTACTTC.

The chain is built from TRBV28 and TRBJ1-6, with D unresolved. Trimming cost V 6 bases and J 3 bases, with 18 bases left between them. Looked up from germline, CDR1 is MDHEN and CDR2 is SYDVKM. The CDR3 has 17 amino acids. CDR3 coding DNA: TGTGCCAGCAGCGCACTTCGACTCCTGGGCTATAATTCACCCCTCCACTTT. It specifies CASSALRLLGYNSPLHF.

This clone has just a few counts. V usage is TRBV10-3 and J usage is TRBJ2-1; 9 bases fit TRBD1. With 0 bases clipped from V and 12 bases from J, the junction kept 3 bases outside the gene matches. CDR3 size: 13 residues. Per germline, CDR1 ENHRY and CDR2 SYGVKD. The CDR3: CAISESQGARQFF. The DNA for the CDR3 is TGTGCCATCAGTGAGTCACAGGGGGCTAGGCAGTTCTTC.

This clone was counted only a few times. This chain uses TRBV30 with TRBJ1-6, with 7 bases lining up with TRBD1. Germline CDR1 reads GTSNPN; CDR2 reads SVGIG (reference sequence). The CDR3 sequence is 15 residues long. The ends lost 0 bases at V and 9 bases at J; junction bases unmatched: 8. The CDR3 DNA sequence: TGTGCCTGGAGTGTACAAACAGGGGCTCGTTCACCCCTCCACTTT. Its translation: CAWSVQTGARSPLHF.

The chain recombines TRBV19 with TRBJ2-2; a possible D gene is TRBD1 (6 bases). There are 14 residues in the CDR3. Trimming removed 3 bases from V and 4 bases from J, with 9 bases in between. CDR1 LNHDA and CDR2 SQIVND come from the germline V gene (reference sequence). CDR3 nucleotides: TGTGCCAGTAGTATTAGGGGGACCACCGGGGAGCTGTTTTTT. This sequence encodes CASSIRGTTGELFF. Using reference TRBV19 and TRBJ2-2 for the parts outside the CDR3, the full variable domain is DGGITQSPKYLFRKEGQNVTLSCEQNLNHDAMYWYRQDPGQGLRLIYYSQIVNDFQKGDIAEGYSVSREKKESFPLTVTSAQKNPTAFYLCASSIRGTTGELFFGEGSRLTVL.

The rearrangement uses TRBV14 and TRBJ1-6; D is undetermined. This CDR3 contains 13 residues. Per the germline V gene, CDR1 is SGHDN and CDR2 is FVKESK. The V end was cut by 5 bases, the J end by 8 bases, with 10 bases between. The CDR3 sequence is CASSFGLHSPLHF. As DNA, the CDR3 is TGTGCCAGCAGCTTCGGACTCCATTCACCCCTCCACTTT.

The V gene is TRBV18, the J gene TRBJ2-1; TRBD2 agrees at 11 bases. Germline V gives CDR1 KGHSH, CDR2 LQKENI. The length of the CDR3 is 17 residues. Germline trimming cut 5 bases from V and 3 bases from J; bases unmatched to any gene: 9. Written as DNA, the CDR3 is TGTGCCAGCTCAACCCCGACAGGGACTAGCGGCTACAATGAGCAGTTCTTC. This encodes CASSTPTGTSGYNEQFF.

CDR3 residues: CASRDRGFSGYTF. Written as DNA, the CDR3 is TGTGCCAGTAGGGACAGGGGGTTCTCTGGCTACACCTTC. The V call is TRBV19, the J call TRBJ1-2; 10 bases fit TRBD1. The J segment lost 7 bases and the V segment lost 6 bases, leaving 5 bases of the junction unmatched. The CDR3 is 13 residues long. Germline V lookup: CDR1 LNHDA, CDR2 SQIVND (reference sequence). Full variable domain (outside the CDR3, taken from reference TRBV19 and TRBJ1-2): DGGITQSPKYLFRKEGQNVTLSCEQNLNHDAMYWYRQDPGQGLRLIYYSQIVNDFQKGDIAEGYSVSREKKESFPLTVTSAQKNPTAFYLCASRDRGFSGYTFGSGTRLTVV.

The chain joins TRBV5-4 to TRBJ2-7; the D gene is possibly TRBD2 (5 bases). The CDR3 has 13 amino acids. The V end lost 4 bases, the J end lost 7 bases, and 15 bases lay between the germline ends. Germline V CDR1 and CDR2: SGHNT, YYREEE (reference sequence). The CDR3 loop is CASSTDGVGEQYF. As DNA, the CDR3 is TGTGCCAGCAGCACCGACGGGGTGGGGGAGCAGTACTTC.

This clone was detected only once. CDR3 nucleotide sequence: TGTGCCAGCAGCTTAGGGGGACAGGGAACTGCTGGCTACACCTTC. Encoded protein: CASSLGGQGTAGYTF. The rearrangement links TRBV11-2 to TRBJ1-2; 9 positions agree with TRBD1. Per the germline V gene, CDR1 is SGHAT and CDR2 is FQNNGV. CDR3 length: 15 amino acids. Germline trimming cut 1 base from V and 7 bases from J; bases unmatched to any gene: 7.

This clone was observed once. V usage is TRBV10-2 and J usage is TRBJ2-1; D ambiguous. Germline lookup yields CDR1 WSHSY and CDR2 SAAADI. The CDR3 is made up of 11 amino acids. V dropped 5 bases and J dropped 11 bases, with 10 bases sitting between them. CDR3 amino acids: CASSPHEKQFF. CDR3 DNA: TGCGCCAGCAGTCCACACGAAAAGCAGTTCTTC.

The chain carries TRBV3-1 (or the pseudogene TRBV3-2) and TRBJ2-3; 9 bases fit TRBD2. The CDR3 runs 15 residues. The germline gives CDR1 LGHDT, CDR2 YNNKEL (reference sequence). J was trimmed by 4 bases and V by 1 base; bases with no gene match: 3. DNA of the CDR3: TGTGCCAGCAGCCAAGGACTAGCGGCAGCAGATACGCAGTATTTT. Protein product: CASSQGLAAADTQYF.

CDR3 region: CASTPRSQENTGELFF. The CDR3 nucleotides read TGTGCCAGCACCCCGAGAAGCCAGGAGAACACCGGGGAGCTGTTTTTT. This chain connects TRBV11-2 to TRBJ2-2; D unclear. The germline V gene encodes CDR1 SGHAT and CDR2 FQNNGV. The CDR3 has 16 amino acids. Trimming left V 7 bases short and J 1 base short, with 16 bases between.

The J gene is TRBJ1-5, the V gene TRBV5-1, with TRBD1 as a possible D gene (6 bases). V was cut by 5 bases and J by 0 bases, with 12 bases left in between. The CDR3 length is 15 residues. Per germline, CDR1 SGHRS and CDR2 YFSETQ. The CDR3 protein is CASRPTGNSNQPQHF. DNA of the CDR3: TGCGCCAGCAGACCCACAGGGAATAGCAATCAGCCCCAGCATTTT.

This clone showed up just once. This chain uses TRBV5-1 with TRBJ2-7, with D perhaps TRBD1 (5 bases). CDR3 length equals 16 residues. The V and J ends lost 0 bases and 0 bases respectively, with 13 bases between them. Germline V lookup: CDR1 SGHRS, CDR2 YFSETQ. The CDR3: CASSLGGTTASYEQYF. The CDR3 nucleotides are TGCGCCAGCAGCTTGGGGGGCACAACTGCCTCCTACGAGCAGTACTTC.